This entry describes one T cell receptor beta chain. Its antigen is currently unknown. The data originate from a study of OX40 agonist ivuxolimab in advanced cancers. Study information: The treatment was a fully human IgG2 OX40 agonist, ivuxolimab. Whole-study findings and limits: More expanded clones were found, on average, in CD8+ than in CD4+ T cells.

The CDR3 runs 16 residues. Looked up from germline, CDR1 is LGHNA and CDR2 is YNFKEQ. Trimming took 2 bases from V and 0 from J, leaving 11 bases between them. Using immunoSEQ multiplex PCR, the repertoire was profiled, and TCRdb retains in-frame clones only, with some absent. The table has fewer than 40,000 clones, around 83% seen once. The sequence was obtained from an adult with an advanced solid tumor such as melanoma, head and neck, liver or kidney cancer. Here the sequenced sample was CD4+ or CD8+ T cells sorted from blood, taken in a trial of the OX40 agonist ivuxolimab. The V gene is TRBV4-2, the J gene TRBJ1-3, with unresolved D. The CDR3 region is CASSQRSVASGNTIYF. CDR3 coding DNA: TGTGCCAGCAGCCAAAGGTCGGTTGCCTCTGGAAACACCATATATTTT.